This entry lists 25 T cell receptor beta chains sequenced from one sample in a study of blood T cell repertoires in COVID-19. Clones were sequenced by immunoSEQ multiplex PCR, and TCRdb holds only the in-frame ones, with some missing. The sample has approximately 130,000 clones, around 85% seen once. Sequencing was done on a sample of peripheral blood. Every receptor here comes from a human donor in a cohort sampled during active COVID-19.

The rearrangement joins TRBV6-5 to TRBJ2-1, with 9 bases that match TRBD1. This CDR3 region has 16 residues. Germline lookup yields CDR1 MNHEY and CDR2 SVGAGI. V trimming: 0 bases; J trimming: 10 bases; junction bases outside the gene matches: 10. As DNA, the CDR3 is TGTGCCAGCAGTTACTCCCTGGGACAGGGAATCGGCGAGCAGTTCTTC. Encoded protein: CASSYSLGQGIGEQFF.

The gene calls are TRBV28 and TRBJ1-4; the D is unclear. The germline V and J ends were trimmed by 6 bases and 5 bases, with 13 bases remaining between them. Germline CDR1 and CDR2: MDHEN and SYDVKM. The CDR3 sequence is 14 residues long. CDR3 sequence: CASRTGEFNEKLFF. The CDR3 region has the DNA TGTGCCAGCAGAACCGGGGAATTCAATGAAAAACTGTTTTTT.

This clone showed up just once. The chain uses TRBV19 and TRBJ1-1; 7 nucleotides align to TRBD1. CDR1 LNHDA and CDR2 SQIVND come from the germline V gene (reference sequence). The CDR3 is 15 residues long. V lost 4 bases and J lost 4; bases outside the gene matches: 9. The CDR3 bases are TGTGCCAGTAGTACTCCGACAGGGCCCAGCACTGAAGCTTTCTTT. Translated: CASSTPTGPSTEAFF.

The chain uses TRBV24-1 and TRBJ1-1; unclear D gene. CDR3 length equals 12 residues. V lost 2 bases and J lost 7, with 7 bases in between. CDR1 is KGHDR, CDR2 SFDVKD, per germline. CDR3: CATSDYAGEAFF. The CDR3 DNA follows: TGTGCCACCAGTGATTATGCAGGTGAAGCTTTCTTT.

The chain links TRBV5-4 to TRBJ1-2; 12 bases are shared with TRBD1. The CDR3 is 14 amino acids. Germline-derived CDR1 and CDR2 are SGHNT and YYREEE (reference sequence). V gave up 3 bases and J gave up 7 bases; unmatched junction bases: 4. The CDR3 DNA follows: TGTGCCAGCAGCTGGGACAGGGGGCGGGGTGGCTACACCTTC. Protein: CASSWDRGRGGYTF.

The chain recombines TRBV6-6 with TRBJ1-2; the D gene is possibly TRBD1 (5 bases). Germline loops: CDR1 MNHNY, CDR2 SVGAGI (reference sequence). V lost 0 bases to trimming and J lost 13 bases, with 12 bases between them. The CDR3 extends over 12 amino acids. The CDR3 loop is CASSYSREGSTF. DNA of the CDR3: TGTGCCAGCAGTTACTCCCGGGAGGGGTCCACCTTC.

The chain's CDR3 is CASSPLPTFNEQFF. CDR3 nucleotide sequence: TGTGCCAGCAGTCCGCTGCCTACCTTTAATGAGCAGTTCTTC. The V call is TRBV7-2, the J call TRBJ2-1; D remains ambiguous. Germline V gene lookup returns CDR1 SGHTA and CDR2 FQGNSA. V was shortened by 6 bases and J by 7 bases, with 16 bases between the two germline ends. CDR3 length: 14 residues.

The chain uses TRBV7-2 and TRBJ2-3, with TRBD1 identical over 8 bases. V lost 3 bases, J lost 1 base, and 6 bases stayed unmatched. CDR1 and CDR2 from the germline V gene are SGHTA and FQGNSA. This CDR3 comprises 16 residues. The CDR3 protein is CASSFQTGVGTDTQYF. For the CDR3, the DNA is TGTGCCAGCAGCTTCCAGACAGGGGTTGGCACAGATACGCAGTATTTT.

The V and J genes are TRBV27 and TRBJ2-7; 12 bases align to TRBD1. Trimming at V came to 8 bases and at J to 7 bases, leaving 15 bases not matched to a gene. Germline V gene data show CDR1 as MNHEY and CDR2 as SMNVEV (reference sequence). The CDR3 has 16 amino acids. CDR3 nucleotide sequence: TGTGCCAGCTCTAAAAGGTCCGGGACAGGGGGCGATGAGCAGTACTTC. Its translation is CASSKRSGTGGDEQYF.

This clone came up a few times. The V and J genes are TRBV30 and TRBJ1-1; 9 bases agree with TRBD1. Germline CDR1 GTSNPN, CDR2 SVGIG (reference sequence). The CDR3 extends over 14 amino acids. Trimming took 2 bases from V and 6 from J; bases not matched to a gene: 7. The DNA for the CDR3 is TGTGCCTGGAGTAGGACAGGGGATTATTCTGAAGCTTTCTTT. This codes for CAWSRTGDYSEAFF.

This clone was counted once. V is TRBV5-4 and J is TRBJ1-2; D is possibly TRBD1 (6 bases). The germline gives CDR1 SGHNT, CDR2 YYREEE (reference sequence). Trimming stripped 4 bases from V and 5 bases from J, with 15 bases between. The CDR3 contains 14 residues. This CDR3 reads CASSLIQGSYGYTF. The DNA of the CDR3 is TGTGCCAGCAGCCTAATACAGGGCTCATATGGCTACACCTTC.

This clone was seen more than once but under ten times. The CDR3 DNA reads as TGTGCCAGCAGCTTAGATTCCCCCCCCACCTACGAGCAGTACTTC. It codes for CASSLDSPPTYEQYF. This chain connects TRBV11-3 to TRBJ2-7; D remains ambiguous. This CDR3 has 15 residues. The ends were cut back, 0 bases at V and 2 bases at J, with 11 bases in the middle. Germline V gives CDR1 SGHNT, CDR2 YENEEA.

The rearrangement uses TRBV3-1 (or the pseudogene TRBV3-2) and TRBJ2-5; 7 bases align to TRBD2. V was pared by 4 bases and J by 3 bases, with 2 bases of the junction left unmatched. This CDR3 region has 13 residues. Germline CDR1 reads LGHDT; CDR2 reads YNNKEL (reference sequence). The CDR3 DNA reads TGTGCCAGCAGCCGCGGGAGCGAAGAGACCCAGTACTTC. This gives the protein CASSRGSEETQYF.

In DNA, the CDR3 is TGTGCCAGTAGTATAACAGGGCCAACTAATGAAAAACTGTTTTTT. This gives the protein CASSITGPTNEKLFF. The chain employs TRBV19 and TRBJ1-4; D possibly corresponds to TRBD1 (6 bases). The CDR3 runs 15 residues. CDR1 LNHDA and CDR2 SQIVND come from the germline V gene (reference sequence). V was pared by 2 bases and J by 0 bases, with 7 bases between.

In DNA, the CDR3 is TGTGCCAGCAGCCCCCACAGAACAGCTTCACCCCTCCACTTT. Translating gives CASSPHRTASPLHF. The V call is TRBV28, the J call TRBJ1-6; D remains ambiguous. This CDR3 comprises 14 residues. Germline CDR1 reads MDHEN; CDR2 reads SYDVKM. V lost 6 bases, J lost 9 bases, and 15 bases lay in between.

The rearrangement uses TRBV2 and TRBJ2-3; 15 bases align to TRBD2. Looked up from germline, CDR1 is SNHLY and CDR2 is FYNNEI. This CDR3 spans 14 amino acids. The V and J ends lost 8 bases and 5 bases, in that order; junction bases with no gene match: 2. This chain's CDR3 is CASQGLAGGDTQYF. DNA for the CDR3: TGTGCCAGCCAGGGACTAGCGGGGGGAGATACGCAGTATTTT.

This clone was recorded once. V and J are TRBV2 and TRBJ2-7; TRBD2 matches 9 bases. Germline lookup yields CDR1 SNHLY and CDR2 FYNNEI. The V segment lost 5 bases and the J segment 4 bases; nucleotides outside the gene matches: 12. The CDR3 is 16 residues long. CDR3 loop: CASSPWAGGPNYEQYF. The CDR3 DNA sequence: TGTGCCAGCAGTCCCTGGGCGGGGGGGCCCAATTACGAGCAGTACTTC.

This clone was recorded only once. The chain combines TRBV24-1 with TRBJ2-2, with D tentatively TRBD2 (6 bases). The CDR3 consists of 15 residues. CDR1 KGHDR and CDR2 SFDVKD come from the germline V gene. Trimming left V 7 bases short and J 5 bases short, with 16 bases between. CDR3 DNA: TGTGCCACCAGCTTCGGGACTGCGAGGACCGGGGAGCTGTTTTTT. Protein: CATSFGTARTGELFF.

This rearrangement joins TRBV6-6 to TRBJ1-1; D call uncertain. The CDR3 loop spans 13 amino acids. The germline V gene encodes CDR1 MNHNY and CDR2 SVGAGI (reference sequence). V was cut by 2 bases and J by 4 bases, with 8 bases left in between. The CDR3 nucleotides read TGTGCCAGCAGTTACCCGAGAGGCACTGAAGCTTTCTTT. Amino acid sequence: CASSYPRGTEAFF.

CDR3 nucleotide sequence: TGCGCCAGCAGCCCCGGGACAGGGGGCGCGGGGGGCTACACCTTC. This gives the protein CASSPGTGGAGGYTF. This chain connects TRBV5-1 to TRBJ1-2; the match to TRBD1 covers 12 bases. The length of the CDR3 is 15 residues. Germline-derived CDR1 and CDR2 are SGHRS and YFSETQ. The V and J ends lost 4 bases and 8 bases, in that order; junction bases with no gene match: 9.

This chain connects TRBV11-2 to TRBJ2-5; 7 bases fit TRBD1. The CDR3 sequence is 12 residues long. V gave up 3 bases and J gave up 5 bases; unmatched junction bases: 0. The germline V gene encodes CDR1 SGHAT and CDR2 FQNNGV. The CDR3 DNA follows: TGTGCCAGCAGCTTCAGGGGGGAGACCCAGTACTTC. Translation gives CASSFRGETQYF.

This sequence joins TRBV6-2 or TRBV6-3 and TRBJ1-5, with D possibly matching TRBD1 (5 bases). CDR3 length: 14 amino acids. Trimming left V 0 bases short and J 7 bases short, with 10 bases between. Germline values: CDR1 MNHEY, CDR2 SVGEGT. CDR3: CASSYSAGRQPQHF. The DNA of the CDR3 is TGTGCCAGCAGTTACTCGGCAGGGCGGCAGCCCCAGCATTTT.

This clone was observed a single time. The chain links TRBV30 to TRBJ1-6; no clear D gene. CDR3 length: 13 residues. Germline V gives CDR1 GTSNPN, CDR2 SVGIG (reference sequence). V was trimmed by 3 bases and J by 6 bases, leaving 9 bases between them. The CDR3 nucleotides read TGTGCCTGGAGCGGGATTATTAATTCACCCCTCCACTTT. Protein: CAWSGIINSPLHF. Combining the CDR3 with reference TRBV30 and TRBJ1-6 gives the whole variable domain SQTIHQWPATLVQPVGSPLSLECTVEGTSNPNLYWYRQAAGRGLQLLFYSVGIGQISSEVPQNLSASRPQDRQFILSSKKLLLSDSGFYLCAWSGIINSPLHFGNGTRLTVT.

J is TRBJ2-1 and V is TRBV9, with 8 bases fitting TRBD2. Germline V gives CDR1 SGDLS, CDR2 YYNGEE. V lost 2 bases and J lost 6; bases outside the gene matches: 10. The CDR3 runs to 16 residues. The CDR3 bases are TGTGCCAGCAGCGTGCTAGCGGGCTCTCTCCTCAATGAGCAGTTCTTC. This encodes CASSVLAGSLLNEQFF.

V gene TRBV5-1 combines with J gene TRBJ1-1; 9 bases fit TRBD1. The CDR3 has 13 residues. The trim removed 4 bases at V and 5 bases at J, leaving 3 bases unmatched. Germline values: CDR1 SGHRS, CDR2 YFSETQ. The CDR3 region has the DNA TGCGCCAGCAGCGCCGGGACAGGGACTGAAGCTTTCTTT. It specifies CASSAGTGTEAFF.